This T cell receptor (beta chain) was captured in a study of T cell responses to AZD1222 COVID-19 vaccine. Concerning this clone itself: Antigen specificity is unknown.

Method: immunoSEQ multiplex PCR; TCRdb's copy keeps in-frame clones and lacks some. The sample has around 110,000 clones; around 91% are singletons. Overall study results and limits: Distributed over spike, vaccine-associated CD4 TCRs predominated at 160-218 and 743-854. Clonal diversity was possibly underestimated, and the donors were mostly white British, with more females. Of the AZD1222 recipients, only five to seven were seropositive at baseline.

This receptor was taken from an adult who received the AZD1222 COVID-19 vaccine. This sample comprised peripheral blood, obtained 28 days after the second AZD1222 dose.

CDR3 sequence reads: CASSSSGTGGSGNTIYF. In DNA form, the CDR3 reads TGTGCCAGCAGCTCTTCCGGGACAGGGGGCTCTGGAAACACCATATATTTT. V is TRBV9 and J is TRBJ1-3; 11 bases are shared with TRBD1. The V segment lost 4 bases and the J segment 0 bases; nucleotides outside the gene matches: 6. Germline CDR1 reads SGDLS; CDR2 reads YYNGEE. The CDR3 is 17 amino acids.